The present T cell receptor (beta chain) was sequenced within a study of beta chain features in type 1 diabetes (dated by TCRdb to 2017 to 2018). About the full investigation: No differences in mean age, gender distribution, total cell number or subset yield were found between patients and healthy donors. The study compared TCRB repertoires of sorted circulating CD4+ T cell subsets between recently diagnosed type 1 diabetes patients and matched healthy donors. Regulatory and stem cell-like memory subsets were obtained from only 8 patients and roughly 8 healthy donors, while naive and central memory subsets were obtained from all 28 donors. A total of under 120,000,000 sorted cells were examined across all samples, and RNA yield correlated strongly with the number of cells per subset. Overall study results and their limits: Because the HLA sub-analyses included only small numbers of individuals, any influence of HLA type on TCRB rearrangement was left unresolved. Because cDNA was sequenced instead of genomic DNA, highly expressing activated cells could be over-represented, though the groups showed no difference in activation or CD3 levels. At VDJ recombination sites, patients with type 1 diabetes made fewer insertions and deleted more nucleotides, a pattern implying thymic rearrangement abnormalities. In all four CD4+ subsets, TCRB CDR3 length was moderately but significantly shorter in type 1 diabetes patients. Shorter templates might be favored by PCR, yet because patient and control samples were amplified and corrected together, any such skew would affect both groups equally. Naive, central memory and regulatory TCRB repertoires appeared to be more alike among patients than among healthy donors.

About this clone: Its antigen is currently not known. Nothing much larger sits one base from this clone, and base qualities are not available.

The entire amount of isolated RNA was reverse transcribed using the High Capacity cDNA Reverse Transcription Kit, so the sequenced TCRB transcripts were expressed ones. Deep immunoSEQ sequencing was applied to naive, central memory and regulatory T cell samples, giving an average of roughly 3.3 million total reads per sample. Sorted cells were lysed in RLT buffer and RNA was extracted with DNase-treated RNeasy Micro or Mini kits, depending on cell number. To prevent cross-contamination, every cell subset was processed on its own, while patient and healthy donor samples were processed together. The immunoSEQ multiplex PCR was used to amplify TCRB sequences from cDNA, generating 87-bp fragments that spanned the CDR3 region. Sequencing of the amplicons was performed on the Illumina HiSeq platform. The original methods were these. Synthetic template baselines were used to correct PCR bias computationally, reads within Hamming distance 2 were collapsed, and singletons that could not be merged were discarded. By aligning reads against IMGT, V, D and J genes, CDR3 length, and insertions or deletions at six rearrangement sites were assigned. Within each subset, clonotype counts were normalized to sorted cell number, and only after that were true diversity and Gini coefficients computed with the tcR R package. Repertoire sharing was quantified using the overlap coefficient calculated on TCRB nucleotide sequences. As a proxy for the pre-selection repertoire, out-of-frame TCRB sequences from naive cells were analyzed. The table was pulled from immuneACCESS by TCRdb, which kept in-frame rearrangements only. Such tables lose some clones; where checked, under half of the loss comes from unresolved V genes, and the rest has no known cause. V, J and clone size are those of that table, while D and trimming were read from the DNA. Recorded for this sample are 250,000 or so clones; around 13% of them occurred a single time. Roughly 0.02% of the sample goes to the ten largest clones.

Deletion took 5 bases off V and 4 bases off J, with a span of 11 bases between the germline ends. CDR1 and CDR2 are read off the germline V gene as SGHAT and FQNNGV. The CDR3 spans 13 residues, from the cysteine through the phenylalanine. Just the 39-base CDR3 DNA is kept, in frame starting at base 1. From each donor, a single peripheral blood sample of about 110 mL on average was drawn into heparinised tubes. A BD FACSAria II and a panel including CD45RO, CCR7, CD25, CD127, CD95 and CD27 were used to sort naive, central memory, regulatory and stem cell-like memory CD4+ T cells. A purity above 95% was achieved for all sorted populations. PBMCs were isolated immediately by Lymphoprep density gradient centrifugation and stained directly without culture. To minimize batch effects, samples were stained and sorted in pairs, one healthy donor with one patient per experiment.

The V and J segments used are TRBV11-2 and TRBJ1-2; TRBD1 is possibly the D segment (6 matching bases). The TCR sequence derives from a man aged 25 to 45 with type 1 diabetes. The material sequenced was naive CD4+ T cells from blood. The cell subset or site label, read with the paper, signifies: true naive CD4+ T cells. Here the CDR3 is given as CASSPDRTYGYTF. In nucleotide form, the sequence is TGTGCCAGCAGCCCGGACAGAACCTATGGCTACACCTTC.